One sample yielded the 14 T cell receptor beta chains listed below, sequenced in a study of shared clonotypes between healthy human individuals. This table comes from immunoSEQ multiplex PCR, and its TCRdb copy is limited to in-frame clones, with some not included. The table has roughly 1,500,000 clones, under 99% seen once. The sample comprised naive CD4+ T cells sorted from blood. Subset: CD45RA+ positively selected. All receptors come from a man aged 25-45 years in good health.

The chain employs TRBV7-2 and TRBJ2-6; D is uncertain. The germline V gene has CDR1 SGHTA and CDR2 FQGNSA. The CDR3 has 15 amino acids. Between the trimmed V and J ends, which lost 0 bases and 4 bases, there was a span of 7 bases. In DNA form, the CDR3 reads TGTGCCAGCAGCTTAGCAATCCCGGGGGCCAACGTCCTGACTTTC. This gives the protein CASSLAIPGANVLTF.

This rearrangement joins TRBV5-1 to TRBJ2-5; unclear D gene. Germline CDR1 SGHRS, CDR2 YFSETQ. Trimming cost V 2 bases and J 5 bases, with 10 bases left between them. The CDR3 covers 13 residues. CDR3 DNA sequence: TGCGCCAGCAGCTTAACCGCGGCCGAGACCCAGTACTTC. It yields the protein CASSLTAAETQYF. The full variable domain, rest sourced from reference TRBV5-1 and TRBJ2-5, is KAGVTQTPRYLIKTRGQQVTLSCSPISGHRSVSWYQQTPGQGLQFLFEYFSETQRNKGNFPGRFSGRQFSNSRSEMNVSTLELGDSALYLCASSLTAAETQYFGPGTRLLVL.

The CDR3 DNA follows: TGTGCCAGTATACCCGTGCGCAAAAATACGCAGTATTTT. Protein product: CASIPVRKNTQYF. This chain links TRBV19 with TRBJ2-3; D not certain. Germline V gene sequence: CDR1 LNHDA, CDR2 SQIVND (reference sequence). Trimming took off 7 bases at V and 7 bases at J, with 15 bases between the two ends. The CDR3 sequence is 13 residues long.

V and J are TRBV7-8 and TRBJ2-1, with 7 bases matching TRBD1. The germline CDR1 and CDR2 sequences are SGHVS and FQNEAQ. This CDR3 is 16 amino acids long. V lost 5 bases to trimming and J lost 5 bases; unmatched junction nucleotides: 12. CDR3 region: CASSPTYNRGDNEQFF. The CDR3 bases are TGTGCCAGCAGCCCCACTTACAACAGGGGTGACAATGAGCAGTTCTTC.

V usage is TRBV29-1 and J usage is TRBJ2-3; 10 bases line up with TRBD2. Germline V gene sequence: CDR1 SQVTM, CDR2 ANQGSEA. The CDR3 covers 15 residues. V trimming: 2 bases; J trimming: 5 bases; junction bases outside the gene matches: 7. CDR3 nucleotide sequence: TGCAGCGTTGAAACCCCACGGACTAGCGGAGATACGCAGTATTTT. It encodes CSVETPRTSGDTQYF.

The rearrangement uses TRBV7-7 and TRBJ1-1; D unresolved. The germline V and J ends were trimmed by 5 bases and 0 bases, with 7 bases remaining between them. CDR3 length: 13 amino acids. Germline CDR1 reads SSHAT; CDR2 reads FNYEAQ (reference sequence). CDR3 protein: CASSTTMNTEAFF. The DNA for the CDR3 is TGTGCCAGCAGCACGACAATGAACACTGAAGCTTTCTTT.

The gene calls are TRBV11-2 and TRBJ1-5, with D maybe TRBD1 (6 bases). The V gene's germline CDR1 is SGHAT and CDR2 FQNNGV. The germline V and J ends were trimmed by 6 bases and 3 bases, with 24 bases remaining between them. The CDR3 spans 18 residues. The chain's CDR3 is CASSPPGHRTSVNQPQHF. CDR3 in DNA: TGTGCCAGCAGTCCACCGGGACACCGGACGTCCGTCAATCAGCCCCAGCATTTT. The variable domain in full, with the rest retrieved from reference TRBV11-2 and TRBJ1-5, is EAGVAQSPRYKIIEKRQSVAFWCNPISGHATLYWYQQILGQGPKLLIQFQNNGVVDDSQLPKDRFSAERLKGVDSTLKIQPAKLEDSAVYLCASSPPGHRTSVNQPQHFGDGTRLSIL.

The V gene is TRBV7-2, the J gene TRBJ2-3; tentatively, D is TRBD2 (6 bases). Trimming removed 1 base at V and 2 bases at J, with 13 bases between. The CDR3 is 16 residues long. CDR1 and CDR2 (germline): SGHTA, FQGNSA. The CDR3 region has the DNA TGTGCCAGCAGCTTAGGACTAGGGGTTCTCACAGATACGCAGTATTTT. This translates into CASSLGLGVLTDTQYF.

The chain employs TRBV28 and TRBJ1-3, with 8 bases fitting TRBD1. With 6 bases clipped from V and 7 bases from J, the junction kept 2 bases outside the gene matches. The germline V gene has CDR1 MDHEN and CDR2 SYDVKM. There are 12 residues in the CDR3. The CDR3 protein is CASRDRANTIYF. CDR3 bases: TGTGCCAGCAGGGACAGGGCTAACACCATATATTTT.

The chain links TRBV7-2 to TRBJ2-1; D possibly matches TRBD1 or TRBD2 (5 bases each). CDR3 length: 14 amino acids. V was trimmed by 5 bases and J by 10 bases, leaving 18 bases between them. From germline, CDR1 is SGHTA and CDR2 FQGNSA. The CDR3 protein is CASSLRDPVAEQFF. The CDR3 bases are TGTGCCAGCAGCCTCCGGGACCCCGTGGCGGAGCAGTTCTTC.

About this clone: This CDR3 is also generated by other DNA sequences in the sample. V usage is TRBV28 and J usage is TRBJ2-7; TRBD1 might be the D (5 bases). CDR1 and CDR2 (germline): MDHEN, SYDVKM. The germline V and J ends were trimmed by 3 bases and 3 bases, with 6 bases remaining between them. The CDR3 spans 12 residues. The CDR3 sequence: CASSLGRYEQYF. CDR3 sequence (DNA): TGTGCCAGCAGTTTGGGGCGCTACGAGCAGTACTTC.

On this clone itself: Other nucleotide sequences in the sample specify the same CDR3. V is TRBV27 and J is TRBJ2-5; D call uncertain. The germline V gene has CDR1 MNHEY and CDR2 SMNVEV (reference sequence). The CDR3 consists of 11 residues. V was cut by 3 bases and J by 5 bases, with 4 bases left in between. The CDR3 reads CASSFRETQYF. The CDR3 DNA reads TGTGCCAGCAGTTTTCGGGAGACCCAGTACTTC.

The chain joins TRBV5-1 to TRBJ2-3, with a tentative D call TRBD2 (5 bases). The CDR3 has 13 residues. Trimming took off 3 bases at V and 2 bases at J, with 7 bases between the two ends. Germline values: CDR1 SGHRS, CDR2 YFSETQ. CDR3: CASSSGYTDTQYF. CDR3 DNA: TGCGCCAGCAGCTCGGGATACACAGATACGCAGTATTTT.

The chain uses TRBV30 and TRBJ2-5, with D unclear. Germline V lookup: CDR1 GTSNPN, CDR2 SVGIG (reference sequence). The CDR3 has 14 residues. Trimming pared 0 bases from V and 2 bases from J, leaving 10 bases between. The DNA of the CDR3 is TGTGCCTGGAGTGTACTTCGTCCGCAAGAGACCCAGTACTTC. Translating gives CAWSVLRPQETQYF.